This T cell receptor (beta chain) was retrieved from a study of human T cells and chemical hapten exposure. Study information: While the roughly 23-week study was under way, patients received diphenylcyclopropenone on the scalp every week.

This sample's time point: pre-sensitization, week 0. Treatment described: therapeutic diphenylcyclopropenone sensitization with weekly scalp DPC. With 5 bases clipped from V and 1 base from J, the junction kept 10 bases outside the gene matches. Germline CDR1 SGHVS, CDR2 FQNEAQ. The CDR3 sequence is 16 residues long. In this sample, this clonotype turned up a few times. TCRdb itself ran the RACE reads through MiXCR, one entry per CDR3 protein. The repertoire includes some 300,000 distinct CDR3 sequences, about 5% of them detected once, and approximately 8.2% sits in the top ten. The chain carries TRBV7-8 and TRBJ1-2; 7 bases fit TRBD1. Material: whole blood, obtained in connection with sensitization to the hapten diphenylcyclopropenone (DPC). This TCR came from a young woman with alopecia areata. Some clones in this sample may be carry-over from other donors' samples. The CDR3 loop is CASSPGTATFNYGYTF. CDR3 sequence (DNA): TGTGCCAGCAGCCCCGGGACAGCGACTTTTAACTATGGCTACACCTTC.